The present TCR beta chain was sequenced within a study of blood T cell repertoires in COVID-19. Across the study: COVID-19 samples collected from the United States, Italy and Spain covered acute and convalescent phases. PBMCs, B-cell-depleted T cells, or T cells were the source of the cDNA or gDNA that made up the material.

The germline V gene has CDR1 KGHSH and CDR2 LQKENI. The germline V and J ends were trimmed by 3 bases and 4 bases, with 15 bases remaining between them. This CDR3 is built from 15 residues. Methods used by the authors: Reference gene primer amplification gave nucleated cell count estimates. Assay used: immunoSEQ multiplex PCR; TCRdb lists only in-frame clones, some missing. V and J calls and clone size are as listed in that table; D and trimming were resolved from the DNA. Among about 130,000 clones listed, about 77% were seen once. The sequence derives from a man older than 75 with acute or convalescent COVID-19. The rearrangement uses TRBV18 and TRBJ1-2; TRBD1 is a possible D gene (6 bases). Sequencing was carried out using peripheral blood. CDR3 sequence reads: CASSPGTGPTYGYTF. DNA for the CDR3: TGTGCCAGCTCACCGGGTACAGGGCCTACCTATGGCTACACCTTC.